Here is one T cell receptor (beta chain) with its context. No antigen is known for it. Reverse transcription of about 0.45 to 1 ug RNA used random hexamers. Coverage of TCR beta CDR3 amplification by immunoSEQ multiplex PCR extended to 54 Vbeta and 13 Jbeta. TCRdb re-called the immunoSEQ multiplex PCR reads with MiXCR, one entry per CDR3 protein. The table records around 200,000 distinct CDR3 sequences, about 95% of them present only once. This specimen comes from a study of CD8 T cells in Susac syndrome. The study's findings and limits: The study's TCR sequencing and HLA analysis drew on a certain number of individuals. That number was acknowledged as relatively small.

TCR beta was sequenced from blood CD8+ and CD4+ T cells. Controls were drawn from healthy donors and were matched for age and sex. The germline V gene has CDR1 MDHEN and CDR2 SYDVKM. V was trimmed by 5 bases and J by 0 bases, leaving 11 bases between them. The CDR3 loop spans 15 amino acids. Sequencing was carried out using CD4+ T cells from PBMCs. This clonotype was obtained from a human donor in good health. The rearrangement joins TRBV28 to TRBJ1-5, with D perhaps TRBD1 (5 bases). CDR3: CASSADSYSNQPQHF. CDR3 bases: TGTGCCAGCAGTGCAGACAGTTATAGCAATCAGCCCCAGCATTTT.